This T cell receptor beta chain is drawn from a study of blood T cell repertoires in COVID-19 (dated by TCRdb to the early 2020s). About the full investigation: Samples from collaborators originated in the United States, Italy and Spain and spanned both the acute and convalescent phases of COVID-19. The material from the prospective study consisted of cDNA or gDNA derived from T cells, B-cell-depleted T cells, or PBMCs. Deeply sampled blood TCRbeta repertoires from subjects exposed to, actively infected with, or recovered from COVID-19 were included in the dataset. A freely available public database, intended as a resource for researchers studying the immune response to SARS-CoV-2, is where the repertoires were released. Samples were obtained from the ongoing ImmuneRACE study (first 160 participants) and from 1,254 subjects provided by 6 global collaborators. The sample metadata nearly always contained a de-identified subject ID, COVID-19 status, age in years and sex. Where HLA class I and class II types were available, the types were taken from metadata supplied by the sample provider, not from assay-based typing. The study at large found these results: How much clinical and demographic metadata was included differed by source and by participant, and the metadata was provided uncurated.

TCRbeta CDR3 regions were amplified from genomic DNA using the immunoSEQ Assay, a bias-controlled multiplex PCR. Processing in the source paper ran as follows. Nucleated cell counts per sample were estimated from amplification of reference gene primers within the assay. To quantify the absolute abundance of each unique TCRbeta CDR3 rearrangement, sequence reads were collapsed and filtered. For each sample, productive Simpson clonality was calculated as the square root of Simpson's diversity index over productive rearrangements. TCRdb mirrors the immuneACCESS table, restricted to in-frame sequences. Some clones are absent from its copies; in checked studies, under half trace to an unresolved V gene, and the reason for the others is unknown. V and J calls and clone size are as listed in that table; D and trimming were resolved from the DNA. For this sample the table gives a few hundred thousand clones, of which over 80% were detected only once. The leading ten clones occupy 3.7% of the sample.

Each collaborating institution followed its own protocols to collect whole blood in K2EDTA tubes. Collaborator samples were shipped for TCRbeta analysis as frozen whole blood, isolated PBMCs, or DNA extracted from either sample type. Between the V and J ends, shortened by 3 bases and 4 bases respectively, the junction contains 8 bases. The CDR3 covers 13 residues, taking in both the cysteine and the phenylalanine. Only the CDR3 part of the read is kept: 39 bases, read in frame from the first base. A word on this clone: No antigen is known for it. No base-level quality is on record; no much larger clone is a single base apart.

The V gene is TRBV12-3 or TRBV12-4 and the J gene is TRBJ2-3; no D gene call is confident. The sequenced sample consisted of peripheral blood. The sequence was obtained from a middle-aged woman with acute or convalescent COVID-19. The CDR3 loop reads CASSFRSSDTQYF. Here is the DNA: TGTGCCAGCAGTTTTCGGAGTTCAGATACGCAGTATTTT.